A selection of T cell receptor beta chains follows, all from one sample in a study of OX40 agonist ivuxolimab in advanced cancers. Data came from immunoSEQ multiplex PCR; TCRdb stores just in-frame clones and leaves some out. Seen here are 50,000 to 65,000 clones, 75% to 95% observed once, and the top ten hold 7.5% to 9.5%. Source: CD4+ or CD8+ T cells sorted from blood, taken in a trial of the OX40 agonist ivuxolimab. These receptors all stem from an adult with an advanced solid tumor such as melanoma, head and neck, liver or kidney cancer. CDR3s include the opening cysteine and the closing phenylalanine or tryptophan. Each record gives: V gene, clone size, D gene, J gene, CDR3 DNA, CDR3 protein. D genes are given only for firm matches. Only part of the rows carry a size: once, few, many, or a class if the clone is expanded.

>TRBV7-6|NA|NA|TRBJ2-1
TGTGCCAGCAGCTTAAGTAACAATGAGCAGTTCTTC
CASSLSNNEQFF
>TRBV6-6|NA|NA|TRBJ2-7
TGTGCCAGCACCAAGGAGACAATCTCCTACGAGCAGTACTTC
CASTKETISYEQYF
>TRBV27|NA|TRBD1|TRBJ2-7
TGTGCCAGCAGTTTTCTCGGACAGGGTTTCGGTTCCTACGAGCAGTACTTC
CASSFLGQGFGSYEQYF
>TRBV9|once|NA|TRBJ2-2
TGTGCCAGCAGCGTCGGTGTGGGGAGGGGGATAAACACCGGGGAGCTGTTTTTT
CASSVGVGRGINTGELFF
>TRBV6-5|NA|TRBD1|TRBJ2-3
TGTGCCAGCAGTTACGGGACAGGGAGCACAGATACGCAGTATTTT
CASSYGTGSTDTQYF
>TRBV7-8|NA|NA|TRBJ1-1
TGTGCCAGCAGCTTACAGAGACTACGGGAGGGGCTGGGGGATTACACTGAAGCTTTCTTT
CASSLQRLREGLGDYTEAFF
>TRBV13|NA|NA|TRBJ2-7
TGTGCCAGCAGCCCTACAGGGAGTGGTCTGTACGAGCAGTACTTC
CASSPTGSGLYEQYF
>TRBV7-9|NA|NA|TRBJ2-7
TGTGCCAGCAGCACTTGGACAGAGAAATACGAGCAGTACTTC
CASSTWTEKYEQYF
>TRBV6-1|NA|NA|TRBJ2-7
TGTGCCAGCCGGGGAGCGTATAGCTCCTACGAGCAGTACTTC
CASRGAYSSYEQYF
>TRBV2|NA|NA|TRBJ1-5
TGTGCCAGCAGCGCAGGGACGCTTGACAATCAGCCCCAGCATTTT
CASSAGTLDNQPQHF
>TRBV2|NA|NA|TRBJ2-7
TGTGCCAGCAGTGAAGAATTAGGGTCGGCCGCCTCCTACGAGCAGTACTTC
CASSEELGSAASYEQYF
>TRBV14|NA|NA|TRBJ2-1
TGTGCCAGCAGCCAAGTTATAGAGCAGTTCTTC
CASSQVIEQFF
>TRBV27|once|NA|TRBJ2-7
TGTGCCAGCAGTTTCTTCCCCGGGGGATACGAGCAGTACTTC
CASSFFPGGYEQYF
>TRBV27|NA|NA|TRBJ2-3
TGTGCCAGCAGTTTAGGAGATACGCAGTATTTT
CASSLGDTQYF
>TRBV7-9|NA|NA|TRBJ2-7
TGTGCCAGCAGCTTAGATCCTGATTACTACGAGCAGTACTTC
CASSLDPDYYEQYF
>TRBV19|NA|NA|TRBJ2-2
TGTGCCAGTAGACCCGCGGCGAACACCGGGGAGCTGTTTTTT
CASRPAANTGELFF
>TRBV5-6|NA|TRBD2|TRBJ2-7
TGTGCCAGCAGCTTGGTGTTTAGCGGGAGGGTCTACGAGCAGTACTTC
CASSLVFSGRVYEQYF
>TRBV15|NA|TRBD2|TRBJ2-3
TGTGCCACCAGCACCCCCCCACCGGGACTAGCCACAGATACGCAGTATTTT
CATSTPPPGLATDTQYF
>TRBV28|once|TRBD2|TRBJ2-1
TGTGCCAGCAGTTCCTCCTTCTATGGCGGGAGCAGGTATGAGCAGTTCTTC
CASSSSFYGGSRYEQFF
>TRBV27|once|TRBD1|TRBJ2-1
TGTGCCAGCAGTAGGACAGGGGCGACATACAATGAGCAGTTCTTC
CASSRTGATYNEQFF
>TRBV29-1|NA|NA|TRBJ2-3
TGCAGCGTTGATGGGTTCGAGTTTAGAGCGAGAATCACAGATACGCAGTATTTT
CSVDGFEFRARITDTQYF
>TRBV30|NA|TRBD1|TRBJ1-1
TGTGCCTGGAGTCCCTCATGGGACAGGGGTACTGAAGCTTTCTTT
CAWSPSWDRGTEAFF